The 7 T cell receptor beta chains below all came from one sample that was sequenced in a study of blood T cell repertoires in COVID-19. Profiled with immunoSEQ multiplex PCR; TCRdb holds only in-frame clones, not every one. The table records hundreds of thousands of clones, 80% to 90% of them present only once. The sequenced sample consisted of peripheral blood. The receptors were gathered from an elderly woman with COVID-19, enrolled during active disease.

Written as DNA, the CDR3 is TGTGCCAGCAGCACAAAATTACCGGGATCGAGCTTGAAACTGTTTTTT. Encoded protein: CASSTKLPGSSLKLFF. This chain connects TRBV11-2 to TRBJ1-4; no clear D gene. The CDR3 is 16 amino acids. V lost 5 bases, J lost 11 bases, and 24 bases lay in between. Germline V lookup: CDR1 SGHAT, CDR2 FQNNGV.

J is TRBJ2-3 and V is TRBV27, with D perhaps matching TRBD1 (5 bases). This CDR3 is 17 amino acids long. Germline V gene data show CDR1 as MNHEY and CDR2 as SMNVEV (reference sequence). Trimming cost V 3 bases and J 2 bases, with 18 bases left between them. The CDR3 DNA is TGTGCCAGCAGTTTTCGTTCGACAGATTTTTACACAGATACGCAGTATTTT. Translating it yields CASSFRSTDFYTDTQYF.

J is TRBJ1-2 and V is TRBV27, with 8 nucleotides matching TRBD1. CDR3 length: 17 residues. The V gene end was trimmed by 2 bases and the J gene end by 5 bases; junction bases not matched to a gene: 13. Germline values: CDR1 MNHEY, CDR2 SMNVEV (reference sequence). The CDR3 DNA is TGTGCCAGCAGTTTAGGACAGGGTTGGAGTTTAGGGTATGGCTACACCTTC. This translates into CASSLGQGWSLGYGYTF.

This clone has only a few counts. The gene calls are TRBV5-6 and TRBJ1-4; a possible D gene is TRBD1 (5 bases). V lost 1 base to trimming and J lost 8 bases, with 12 bases between them. Germline CDR1 reads SGHDT; CDR2 reads YYEEEE. The CDR3 is 14 amino acids. CDR3 amino acids: CASSLNGAGEKLFF. CDR3 coding DNA: TGTGCCAGCAGCTTGAACGGGGCGGGGGAAAAACTGTTTTTT. The full variable domain, completed using reference TRBV5-6 and TRBJ1-4, is DAGVTQSPTHLIKTRGQQVTLRCSPKSGHDTVSWYQQALGQGPQFIFQYYEEEERQRGNFPDRFSGHQFPNYSSELNVNALLLGDSALYLCASSLNGAGEKLFFGSGTQLSVL.

This clone was recorded a few times. The chain links TRBV28 to TRBJ2-3, with TRBD2 as a possible D gene (6 bases). V was pared by 8 bases and J by 4 bases, with 22 bases between. This CDR3 region has 16 residues. From germline, CDR1 is MDHEN and CDR2 SYDVKM. The CDR3 region has the DNA TGTGCCAGCCAAGAAGGTGTGCGGAGGGTCGCAGATACGCAGTATTTT. Residues: CASQEGVRRVADTQYF.

This chain links TRBV5-6 with TRBJ1-2, with TRBD1 as a possible D gene (6 bases). Trimming removed 0 bases from V and 1 base from J, with 16 bases in between. The CDR3 is 17 amino acids. Germline V CDR1 and CDR2: SGHDT, YYEEEE. The CDR3 DNA sequence: TGTGCCAGCAGCTTGGGGACCGGACAGTTTCATAACTATGGCTACACCTTC. Encoded protein: CASSLGTGQFHNYGYTF.

This clone was seen a few times. The V and J genes are TRBV6-5 and TRBJ1-1; D is uncertain. Germline CDR1 is MNHEY and CDR2 is SVGAGI. Trimming cost V 0 bases and J 13 bases, with 18 bases left between them. The CDR3 spans 14 residues. The CDR3 DNA sequence: TGTGCCAGCAGTTACTCGAGAGACACTCTGAAGCTTTTCTTT. It encodes CASSYSRDTLKLFF.